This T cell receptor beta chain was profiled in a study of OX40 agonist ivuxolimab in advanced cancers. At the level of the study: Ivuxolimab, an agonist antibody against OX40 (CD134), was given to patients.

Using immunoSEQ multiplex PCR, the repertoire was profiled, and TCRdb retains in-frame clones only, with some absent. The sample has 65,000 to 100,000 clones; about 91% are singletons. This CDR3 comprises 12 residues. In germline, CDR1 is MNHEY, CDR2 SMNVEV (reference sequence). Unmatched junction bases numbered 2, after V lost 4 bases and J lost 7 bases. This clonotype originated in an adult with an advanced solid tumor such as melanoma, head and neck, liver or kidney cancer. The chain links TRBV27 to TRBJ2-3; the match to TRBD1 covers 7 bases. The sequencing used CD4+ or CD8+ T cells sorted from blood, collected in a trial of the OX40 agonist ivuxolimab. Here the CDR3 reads CASSSQGNTQYF. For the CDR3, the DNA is TGTGCCAGCAGTTCACAGGGGAATACGCAGTATTTT.